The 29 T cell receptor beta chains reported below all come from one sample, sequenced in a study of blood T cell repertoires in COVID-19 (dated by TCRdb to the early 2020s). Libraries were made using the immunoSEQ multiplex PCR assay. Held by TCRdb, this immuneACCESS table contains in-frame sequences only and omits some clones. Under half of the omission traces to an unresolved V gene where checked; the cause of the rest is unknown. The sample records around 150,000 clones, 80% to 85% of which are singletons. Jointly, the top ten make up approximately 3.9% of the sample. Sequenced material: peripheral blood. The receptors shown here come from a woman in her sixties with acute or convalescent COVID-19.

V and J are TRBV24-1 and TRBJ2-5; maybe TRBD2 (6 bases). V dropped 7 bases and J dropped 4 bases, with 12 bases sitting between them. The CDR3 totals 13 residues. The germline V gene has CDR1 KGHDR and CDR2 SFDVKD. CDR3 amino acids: CATSGGARETQYF. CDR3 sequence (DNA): TGTGCCACCAGCGGCGGGGCGCGAGAGACCCAGTACTTC.

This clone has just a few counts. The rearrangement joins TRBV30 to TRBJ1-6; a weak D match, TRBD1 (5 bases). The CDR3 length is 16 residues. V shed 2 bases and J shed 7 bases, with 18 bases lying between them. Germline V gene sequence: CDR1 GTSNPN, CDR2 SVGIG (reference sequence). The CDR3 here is CAWSPTGRTGNSPLHF. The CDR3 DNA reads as TGTGCCTGGAGTCCCACAGGTCGGACGGGCAATTCACCCCTCCACTTT.

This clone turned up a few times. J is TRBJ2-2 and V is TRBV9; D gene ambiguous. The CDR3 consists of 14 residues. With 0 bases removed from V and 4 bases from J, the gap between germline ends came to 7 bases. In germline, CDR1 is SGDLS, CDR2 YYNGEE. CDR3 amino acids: CASSVAVATGELFF. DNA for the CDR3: TGTGCCAGCAGCGTAGCGGTAGCCACCGGGGAGCTGTTTTTT.

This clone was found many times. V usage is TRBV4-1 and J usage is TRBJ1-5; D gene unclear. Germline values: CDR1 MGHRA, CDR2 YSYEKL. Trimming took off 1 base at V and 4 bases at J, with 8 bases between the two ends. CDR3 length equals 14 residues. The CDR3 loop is CASSQGGWNQPQHF. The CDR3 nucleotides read TGCGCCAGCAGCCAAGGAGGGTGGAATCAGCCCCAGCATTTT.

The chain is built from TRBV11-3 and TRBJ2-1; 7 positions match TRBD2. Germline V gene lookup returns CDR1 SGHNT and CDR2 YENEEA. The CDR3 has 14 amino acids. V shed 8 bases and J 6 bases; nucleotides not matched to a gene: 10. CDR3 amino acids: CASLSASGTNEQFF. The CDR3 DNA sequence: TGTGCCAGCTTATCGGCTAGCGGAACCAATGAGCAGTTCTTC.

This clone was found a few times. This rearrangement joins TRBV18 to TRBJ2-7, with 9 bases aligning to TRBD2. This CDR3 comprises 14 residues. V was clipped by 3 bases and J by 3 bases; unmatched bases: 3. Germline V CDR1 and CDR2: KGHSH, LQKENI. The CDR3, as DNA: TGTGCCAGCTCACCTCTAGCGGGGATCTACGAGCAGTACTTC. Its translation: CASSPLAGIYEQYF.

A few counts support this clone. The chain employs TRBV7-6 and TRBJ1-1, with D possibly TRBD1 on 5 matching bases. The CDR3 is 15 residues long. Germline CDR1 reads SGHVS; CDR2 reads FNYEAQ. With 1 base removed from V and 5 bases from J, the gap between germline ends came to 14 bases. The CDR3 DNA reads TGTGCCAGCAGCTTAGGACCCCAGGGAAGGACTGAAGCTTTCTTT. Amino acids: CASSLGPQGRTEAFF. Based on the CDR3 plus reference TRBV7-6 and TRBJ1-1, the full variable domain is GAGVSQSPRYKVTKRGQDVALRCDPISGHVSLYWYRQALGQGPEFLTYFNYEAQQDKSGLPNDRFSAERPEGSISTLTIQRTEQRDSAMYRCASSLGPQGRTEAFFGQGTRLTVV.

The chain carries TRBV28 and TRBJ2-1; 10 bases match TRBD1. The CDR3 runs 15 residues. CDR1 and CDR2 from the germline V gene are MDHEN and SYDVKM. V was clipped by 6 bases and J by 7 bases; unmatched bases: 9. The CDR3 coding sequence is TGTGCCAGCAGGTGGGGACAGGGGTTGTTTAATGAGCAGTTCTTC. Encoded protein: CASRWGQGLFNEQFF.

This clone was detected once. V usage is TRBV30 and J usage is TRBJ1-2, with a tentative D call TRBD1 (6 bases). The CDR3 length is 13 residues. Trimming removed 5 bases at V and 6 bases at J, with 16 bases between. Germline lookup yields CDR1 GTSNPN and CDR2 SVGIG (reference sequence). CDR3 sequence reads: CAWAPGVSNGYTF. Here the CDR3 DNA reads TGTGCCTGGGCACCAGGGGTTTCCAATGGCTACACCTTC.

CDR3 in amino acids: CASSDLDSNEKLFF. In DNA, the CDR3 is TGTGCCAGCAGCGATTTGGACAGTAATGAAAAACTGTTTTTT. This sequence joins TRBV6-2 or TRBV6-3 and TRBJ1-4; a possible D gene is TRBD1 (6 bases). V gave up 6 bases and J gave up 4 bases, with 12 bases separating them. CDR3 size: 14 residues. In germline, CDR1 is MNHEY, CDR2 SVGEGT.

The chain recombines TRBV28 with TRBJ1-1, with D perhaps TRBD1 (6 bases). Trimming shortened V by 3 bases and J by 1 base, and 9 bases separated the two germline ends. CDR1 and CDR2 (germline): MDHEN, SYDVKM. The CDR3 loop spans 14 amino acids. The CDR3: CASSFQGGNTEAFF. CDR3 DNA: TGTGCCAGCAGTTTTCAAGGGGGGAACACTGAAGCTTTCTTT. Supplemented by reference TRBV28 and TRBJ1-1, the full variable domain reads DVKVTQSSRYLVKRTGEKVFLECVQDMDHENMFWYRQDPGLGLRLIYFSYDVKMKEKGDIPEGYSVSREKKERFSLILESASTNQTSMYLCASSFQGGNTEAFFGQGTRLTVV.

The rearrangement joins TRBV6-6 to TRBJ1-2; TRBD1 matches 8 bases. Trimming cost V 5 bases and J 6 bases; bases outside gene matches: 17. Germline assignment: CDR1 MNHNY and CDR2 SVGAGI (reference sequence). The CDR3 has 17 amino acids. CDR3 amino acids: CASSPQLSSGTGHGYTF. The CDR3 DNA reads TGTGCCAGCAGTCCCCAGTTATCTTCTGGGACAGGCCATGGCTACACCTTC.

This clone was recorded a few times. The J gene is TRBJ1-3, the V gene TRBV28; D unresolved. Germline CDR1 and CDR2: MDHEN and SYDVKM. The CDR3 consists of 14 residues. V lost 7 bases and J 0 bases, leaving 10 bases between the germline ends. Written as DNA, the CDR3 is TGTGCCAGCAAAAAGCCCAACTCTGGAAACACCATATATTTT. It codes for CASKKPNSGNTIYF.

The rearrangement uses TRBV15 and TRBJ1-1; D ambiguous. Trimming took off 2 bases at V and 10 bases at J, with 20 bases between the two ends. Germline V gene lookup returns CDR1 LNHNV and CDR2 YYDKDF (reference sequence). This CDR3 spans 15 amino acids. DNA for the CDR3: TGTGCCACCAGCAGATCGGAGGAAGCCCTACGGGGAGCTTTCTTT. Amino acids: CATSRSEEALRGAFF.

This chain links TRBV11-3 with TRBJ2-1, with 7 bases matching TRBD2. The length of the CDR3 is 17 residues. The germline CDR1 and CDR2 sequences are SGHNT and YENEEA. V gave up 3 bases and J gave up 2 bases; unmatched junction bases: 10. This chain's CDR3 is CASSFRPKAGTYNEQFF. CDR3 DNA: TGTGCCAGCAGCTTCCGACCAAAAGCGGGGACCTACAATGAGCAGTTCTTC.

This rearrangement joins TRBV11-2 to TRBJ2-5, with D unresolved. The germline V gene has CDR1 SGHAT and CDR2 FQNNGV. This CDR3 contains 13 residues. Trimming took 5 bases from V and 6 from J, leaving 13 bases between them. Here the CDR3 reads CASSLTNRKTQYF. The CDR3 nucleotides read TGTGCCAGCAGCCTCACTAACCGAAAGACCCAGTACTTC.

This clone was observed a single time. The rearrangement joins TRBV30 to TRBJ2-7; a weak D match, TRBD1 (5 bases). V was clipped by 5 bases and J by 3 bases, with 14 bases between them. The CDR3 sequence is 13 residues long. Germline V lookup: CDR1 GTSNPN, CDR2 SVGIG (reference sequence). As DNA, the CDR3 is TGTGCCTGGGACCTTGGACAAGGCTACGAGCAGTACTTC. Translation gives CAWDLGQGYEQYF. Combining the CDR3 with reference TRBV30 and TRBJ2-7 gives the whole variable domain SQTIHQWPATLVQPVGSPLSLECTVEGTSNPNLYWYRQAAGRGLQLLFYSVGIGQISSEVPQNLSASRPQDRQFILSSKKLLLSDSGFYLCAWDLGQGYEQYFGPGTRLTVT.

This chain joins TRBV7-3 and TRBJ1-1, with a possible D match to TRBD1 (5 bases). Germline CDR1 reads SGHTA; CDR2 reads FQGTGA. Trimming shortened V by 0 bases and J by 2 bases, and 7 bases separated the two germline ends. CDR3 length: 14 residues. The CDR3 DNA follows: TGTGCCAGCAGCTTAACTGACAGAAACACTGAAGCTTTCTTT. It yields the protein CASSLTDRNTEAFF.

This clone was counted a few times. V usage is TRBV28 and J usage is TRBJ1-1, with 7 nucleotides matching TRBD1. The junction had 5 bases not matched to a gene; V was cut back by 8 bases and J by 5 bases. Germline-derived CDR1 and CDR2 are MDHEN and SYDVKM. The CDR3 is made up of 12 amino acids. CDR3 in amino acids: CASGPGGTEAFF. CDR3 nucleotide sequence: TGTGCCAGCGGCCCAGGGGGAACTGAAGCTTTCTTT.

The CDR3: CASSWLPGQGNTEAFF. In nucleotides, the CDR3 is TGTGCCAGCAGCTGGCTTCCGGGACAGGGGAACACTGAAGCTTTCTTT. The chain combines TRBV7-2 with TRBJ1-1, with 9 bases matching TRBD1. This CDR3 region has 16 residues. Germline V gene sequence: CDR1 SGHTA, CDR2 FQGNSA. V dropped 4 bases and J dropped 1; count of bases not matched to a gene: 7. The whole variable domain, remainder taken from reference TRBV7-2 and TRBJ1-1, is GAGVSQSPSNKVTEKGKDVELRCDPISGHTALYWYRQSLGQGLEFLIYFQGNSAPDKSGLPSDRFSAERTGGSVSTLTIQRTQQEDSAVYLCASSWLPGQGNTEAFFGQGTRLTVV.

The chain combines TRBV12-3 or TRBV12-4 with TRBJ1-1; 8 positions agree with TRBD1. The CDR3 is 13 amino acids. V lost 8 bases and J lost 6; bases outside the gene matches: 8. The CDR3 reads CASGGQALSEAFF. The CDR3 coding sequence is TGTGCCAGCGGGGGACAGGCCCTGTCTGAAGCTTTCTTT.

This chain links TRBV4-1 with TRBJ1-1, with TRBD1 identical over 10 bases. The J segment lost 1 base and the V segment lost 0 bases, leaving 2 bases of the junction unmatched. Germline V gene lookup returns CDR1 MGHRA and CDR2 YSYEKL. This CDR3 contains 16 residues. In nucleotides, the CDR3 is TGCGCCAGCAGCCAAGACGGACAGGGGGGGAACACTGAAGCTTTCTTT. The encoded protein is CASSQDGQGGNTEAFF.

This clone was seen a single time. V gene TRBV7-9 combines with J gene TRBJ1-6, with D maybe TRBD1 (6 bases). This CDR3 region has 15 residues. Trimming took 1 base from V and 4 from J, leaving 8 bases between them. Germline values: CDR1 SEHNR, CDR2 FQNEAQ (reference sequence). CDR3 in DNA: TGTGCCAGCAGCTTAGATGGACAGTATAATTCACCCCTCCACTTT. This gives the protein CASSLDGQYNSPLHF.

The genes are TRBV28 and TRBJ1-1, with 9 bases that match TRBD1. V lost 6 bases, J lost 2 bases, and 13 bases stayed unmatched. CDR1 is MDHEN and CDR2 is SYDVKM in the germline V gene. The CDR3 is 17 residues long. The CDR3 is CASSRGTGRGRNTEAFF. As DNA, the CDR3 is TGTGCCAGCAGCCGAGGGACAGGGAGAGGAAGAAACACTGAAGCTTTCTTT.

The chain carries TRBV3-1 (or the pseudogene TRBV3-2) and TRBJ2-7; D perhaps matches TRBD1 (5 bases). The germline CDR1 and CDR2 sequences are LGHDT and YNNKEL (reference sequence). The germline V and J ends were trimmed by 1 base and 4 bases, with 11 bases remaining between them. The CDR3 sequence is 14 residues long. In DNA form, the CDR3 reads TGTGCCAGCAGCCAAGTTGGCAGGGCGTACGAGCAGTACTTC. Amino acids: CASSQVGRAYEQYF.

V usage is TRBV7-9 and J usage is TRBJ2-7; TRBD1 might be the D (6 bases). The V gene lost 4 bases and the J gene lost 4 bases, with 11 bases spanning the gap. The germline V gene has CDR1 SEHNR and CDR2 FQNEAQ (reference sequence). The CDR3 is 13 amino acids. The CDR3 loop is CASSSPGHYEQYF. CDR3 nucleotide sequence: TGTGCCAGCAGCTCCCCGGGACATTACGAGCAGTACTTC.

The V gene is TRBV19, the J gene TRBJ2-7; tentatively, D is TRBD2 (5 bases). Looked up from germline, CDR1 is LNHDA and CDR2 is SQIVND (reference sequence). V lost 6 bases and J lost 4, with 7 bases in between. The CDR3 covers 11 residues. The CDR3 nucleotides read TGTGCCAGTAGCCGCGGGTACGAGCAGTACTTC. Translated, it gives CASSRGYEQYF.

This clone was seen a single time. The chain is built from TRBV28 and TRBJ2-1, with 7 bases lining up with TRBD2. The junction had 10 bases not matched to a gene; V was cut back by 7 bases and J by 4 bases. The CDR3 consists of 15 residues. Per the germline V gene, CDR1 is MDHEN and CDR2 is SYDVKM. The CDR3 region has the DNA TGTGCCAGCATCGGTGGAGGGAGGGATTACAATGAGCAGTTCTTC. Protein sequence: CASIGGGRDYNEQFF. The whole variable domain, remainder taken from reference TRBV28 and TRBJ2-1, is DVKVTQSSRYLVKRTGEKVFLECVQDMDHENMFWYRQDPGLGLRLIYFSYDVKMKEKGDIPEGYSVSREKKERFSLILESASTNQTSMYLCASIGGGRDYNEQFFGPGTRLTVL.

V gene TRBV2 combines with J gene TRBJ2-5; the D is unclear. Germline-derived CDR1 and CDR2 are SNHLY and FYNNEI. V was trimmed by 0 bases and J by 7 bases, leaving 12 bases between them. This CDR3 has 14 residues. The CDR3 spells CASSEALQTGTQYF. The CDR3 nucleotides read TGTGCCAGCAGTGAAGCGCTTCAGACTGGGACCCAGTACTTC.